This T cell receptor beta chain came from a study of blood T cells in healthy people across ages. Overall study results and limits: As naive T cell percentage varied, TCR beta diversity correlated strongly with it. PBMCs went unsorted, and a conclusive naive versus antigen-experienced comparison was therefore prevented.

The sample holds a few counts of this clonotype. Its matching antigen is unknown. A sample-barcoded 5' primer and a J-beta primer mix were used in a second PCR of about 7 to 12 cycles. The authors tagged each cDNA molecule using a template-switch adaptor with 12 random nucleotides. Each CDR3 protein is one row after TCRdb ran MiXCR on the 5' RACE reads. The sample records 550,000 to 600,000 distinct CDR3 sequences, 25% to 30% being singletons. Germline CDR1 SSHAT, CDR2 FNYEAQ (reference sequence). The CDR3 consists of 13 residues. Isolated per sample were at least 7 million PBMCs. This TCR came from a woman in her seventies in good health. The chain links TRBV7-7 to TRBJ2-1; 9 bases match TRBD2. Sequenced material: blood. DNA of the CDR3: TGTGCTAGCGGGCGGGGGGGTAAAAATGAGCAGTTCTTC. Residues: CASGRGGKNEQFF.